This TCR beta chain was identified in a study of cytomegalovirus exposure and HLA in healthy donors. Primers: 60 Vbeta forward and 13 Jbeta reverse. Method: immunoSEQ multiplex PCR; TCRdb's copy keeps in-frame clones and lacks some. The sample consists of about 170,000 clones, over 80% of them appearing once. Germline V gene sequence: CDR1 LNHDA, CDR2 SQIVND (reference sequence). The V end was cut by 7 bases, the J end by 0 bases, with 9 bases between. The CDR3 has 13 amino acids. The chain has TRBV19 and TRBJ1-2; the D is unclear. The sequencing sample was made of PBMCs. This TCR was sampled from a woman aged 50 to 60 in good health and CMV-seropositive. The CDR3 coding sequence is TGTGCCAGTACCGGGATAGCTAACTATGGCTACACCTTC. This translates into CASTGIANYGYTF.